Listed below are T cell receptor beta chains from one sample, sequenced in a study of blood T cells in healthy people across ages. A single record per CDR3 protein comes from TCRdb applying MiXCR to the 5' RACE reads. Among about 970,000 distinct CDR3 sequences, roughly half were seen once, and the ten largest hold over 20%. What was sequenced was blood. The receptors were sampled from a woman between 55 and 75 years old in good health. CDR3s include the opening cysteine and the closing phenylalanine or tryptophan. A D gene is named only where the DNA matches it firmly. Not every row has a clone size; where given, it reads once, few, many or a size class.

>TRBV28|.|TRBJ2-1|TRBD1
TGTGCCAGCAGGAGACAGGGACCGGGGAATGAGCAGTTCTTC
CASRRQGPGNEQFF
>TRBV20-1|many|TRBJ2-1|TRBD2
TGCAGTGCTAGCGGGGGGTACAATGAGCAGTTCTTC
CSASGGYNEQFF
>TRBV7-9|.|TRBJ2-3|.
TGTGCCAGCAGCTTAGAACGGCAAGCAGATACGCAGTATTTT
CASSLERQADTQYF
>TRBV28|.|TRBJ2-3|TRBD2
TGTGCCAGCAGTCGTACTGTTTTTAGCGGGAGCGGAGATACGCAGTATTTT
CASSRTVFSGSGDTQYF
>TRBV28|.|TRBJ2-4|TRBD2
TGTGCCAGCAGCAACAGGCGGGGGGCCAAAAACATTCAGTACTTC
CASSNRRGAKNIQYF
>TRBV7-9|.|TRBJ1-1|.
TGTGCCAGCAGCTTAGCGAGTTACAGTATGAACACTGAAGCTTTCTTT
CASSLASYSMNTEAFF
>TRBV20-1|many|TRBJ2-5|.
TGCAGTGCTAGAGATCAGGGTTGGGGGACCCAGTACTTC
CSARDQGWGTQYF
>TRBV20-1|once|TRBJ2-4|.
TGCAGTGCTACGATTCCGGGCCCCAAAAACATTCAGTACTTC
CSATIPGPKNIQYF
>TRBV30|few|TRBJ1-1|.
TGTGCCTGGGCCCGGAAACTGATGGCTGAAGCTTTCTTT
CAWARKLMAEAFF
>TRBV15|once|TRBJ1-2|.
TGTGCCACCAGCAAGACAGGCGCCGCTAACTATGGCTACACCTTC
CATSKTGAANYGYTF
>TRBV11-2|once|TRBJ2-2|.
TGTGCCAGCAGTCGAGTCCCCCAGGACACCGGGGAGCTGTTTTTT
CASSRVPQDTGELFF
>TRBV25-1|few|TRBJ2-1|TRBD2
TGTGCCAGCAGTCCCAATAGGGGACTAGCGGGAGAGAATGAGCAGTTCTTC
CASSPNRGLAGENEQFF
>TRBV13|.|TRBJ2-1|.
TGTGCCAGCAGCGGCATGCTAGGCAACACTGAGCAGTTCTTC
CASSGMLGNTEQFF
>TRBV6-1|.|TRBJ2-5|.
TGTGCCAGCACCCTGTCAGGGAGTGAGACCCAGTACTTC
CASTLSGSETQYF
>TRBV27|.|TRBJ2-6|TRBD1
TGTGCCAGCAGTTTTGGGACAGGGGGTAGTTCTGGGGCCAACGTCCTGACTTTC
CASSFGTGGSSGANVLTF
>TRBV20-1|.|TRBJ2-5|TRBD1
TGCAGTGCTGGGGACAGGATGGGACTCGCCGAGACCCAGTACTTC
CSAGDRMGLAETQYF
>TRBV20-1|.|TRBJ1-2|.
TGCAGTGCTAGAGATCAGGAAGATGGCTACACCTTC
CSARDQEDGYTF
>TRBV7-9|.|TRBJ2-7|.
TGTGCCAGCAGCTTACCTACCCAGGGCCCCTACGAGCAGTACTTC
CASSLPTQGPYEQYF
>TRBV12-5|.|TRBJ2-1|.
TGTGCTCGCCCGCGGGGACAGCCTCGTGAGCAGTTCTTC
CARPRGQPREQFF
>TRBV7-2|.|TRBJ2-3|TRBD2
TGTGCCAGCAGCTTAGCGGGAGCGGGAGGAAACAAGATCTACGAGCAGTATTTT
CASSLAGAGGNKIYEQYF
>TRBV7-9|.|TRBJ2-7|TRBD1
TGTGCCAGCAGCTTCTGGGACAGATCCTACGAGCAGTACTTC
CASSFWDRSYEQYF
>TRBV29-1|.|TRBJ2-5|TRBD2
TGCGGCGTTGGGGCAGCGGGAGGTGTGGAGACCCAGTACTTC
CGVGAAGGVETQYF
>TRBV28|.|TRBJ2-7|.
TGTGCCAGCAGTTACGGGCGGCAGCAGTACTTC
CASSYGRQQYF
>TRBV7-9|.|TRBJ1-6|TRBD1
TGTGCCGCAGCTCAGGGGGCGAATTCACCCCTCCACTTT
CAAAQGANSPLHF
>TRBV12-3/TRBV12-4|few|TRBJ2-1|.
TGTGCCAGCAGTTTTGATGGACGGTTGTTCTTC
CASSFDGRLFF
>TRBV28|few|TRBJ2-3|.
TGTGCCAGCAGTATTTCCAGGGTTTCTGATACGCAGTATTTT
CASSISRVSDTQYF
>TRBV12-3/TRBV12-4|.|TRBJ2-7|.
TGTGCCAGCAGCATGGGACGGCGGGGCGAGCAGTACTTC
CASSMGRRGEQYF
>TRBV6-6|few|TRBJ2-3|TRBD2
TGTGCCAGCGGACTAGCGGGAGGAACAGATACGCAGTATTTT
CASGLAGGTDTQYF
>TRBV29-1|.|TRBJ2-1|TRBD2
TGCAGCGTTGTAGGCGTACTAGCGGGAGGGCGTGAGCAGTTCTTC
CSVVGVLAGGREQFF
>TRBV4-1|few|TRBJ2-2|TRBD1
TGCGCCAGCAGTAAGCCCGACAGGGTGGCCGGGGAGCTGTTTTTT
CASSKPDRVAGELFF
>TRBV4-1|few|TRBJ2-7|.
TGCGCCAGCAGCCAAGATATTCCGGCCTACGAGCAGTACTTC
CASSQDIPAYEQYF
>TRBV5-1|few|TRBJ2-1|TRBD2
TGCGCCAGCAGCTTGGTCCCGGGACTAAACAACAATGAGCAGTTCTTC
CASSLVPGLNNNEQFF
>TRBV25-1|.|TRBJ1-6|.
TGTGCCAGCAGTCCAGGGTTGGATTCACCCCTCCACTTT
CASSPGLDSPLHF
>TRBV7-9|.|TRBJ1-1|.
TGTGCCAGCAGCTCGCAACCCCTAGGGTACACTGAAGCTTTCTTT
CASSSQPLGYTEAFF
>TRBV18|few|TRBJ2-4|.
TGTGCCAGCTCACCAGATGCCGCCAAAAACATTCAGTACTTC
CASSPDAAKNIQYF
>TRBV7-9|many|TRBJ2-5|.
TGTGCCAGCAGCTTAGCGGGCGTCCAAGAGACCCAGTACTTC
CASSLAGVQETQYF
>TRBV29-1|.|TRBJ2-7|TRBD2
TGCAGCGTTGGGTGGCGGGAGTTGGCCGACGAGCAGTACTTC
CSVGWRELADEQYF
>TRBV7-2|.|TRBJ2-7|TRBD1
TGTGCCAGCAGCATCCCCGGGACAGGGGTCGGCGAGCAGTACTTC
CASSIPGTGVGEQYF
>TRBV5-5|.|TRBJ2-7|.
TGTGCCAGCAGCTTGAATGACAGGACCTACGAGCAGTACTTC
CASSLNDRTYEQYF
>TRBV4-3|.|TRBJ2-1|TRBD2
TGCGCCAGCGGCCAAGATGGCCTAGCGGGCAGCAATGAGCAGTTCTTC
CASGQDGLAGSNEQFF
>TRBV20-1|.|TRBJ1-2|.
TGCAGTGCTAGATGGGCGGGGTCTAACTATGGCTACACCTTC
CSARWAGSNYGYTF
>TRBV29-1|.|TRBJ2-7|TRBD1
TGCAGCGTTCTCAGACAGGGGTCATACGAGCAGTACTTC
CSVLRQGSYEQYF
>TRBV3-1|.|TRBJ2-7|TRBD1
TGTGCCAGCAGCCCCAGGGACAGAGCAAACTACGAGCAGTACTTC
CASSPRDRANYEQYF
>TRBV4-1|.|TRBJ2-7|TRBD1
TGCGCCAGCAGCCAAGTGGGGCTCGGGACAGGGAAGATTATTGGCTCCTACGAGCAGTACTTC
CASSQVGLGTGKIIGSYEQYF
>TRBV20-1|.|TRBJ2-7|TRBD1
TGCAGTGCCCGACAGTCGAAAGGGGGCGGGCAGTACTTC
CSARQSKGGGQYF